A selection of T cell receptor beta chains follows, all from one sample in a study of blood T cell repertoires in COVID-19. Libraries were prepared by immunoSEQ multiplex PCR; TCRdb keeps only in-frame clonotypes and omits some of them. Altogether a few hundred thousand clones are present, around four fifths being singletons, with the ten largest covering 15% to 20%. Sequencing was done on a sample of peripheral blood. The origin of the receptors is a woman of 80 years or more with active or convalescent COVID-19. Each CDR3 is given with its conserved first and last residue. Fields, in order: J gene, V gene, D gene, clone size, CDR3 protein, CDR3 DNA. The D gene is left open where the match is weak. Clone size is not always given. Where it is, it says once, few, many or a class for expanded clones.

j_gene: TRBJ2-3; v_gene: TRBV9; d_gene: -; abundance: -; CDR3aa: CASSVTGMDTQYF; CDR3nt: TGTGCCAGCAGCGTAACAGGGATGGATACGCAGTATTTT
j_gene: TRBJ2-7; v_gene: TRBV6-2/TRBV6-3; d_gene: TRBD2; abundance: -; CDR3aa: CASSYSGGLGRYEQYF; CDR3nt: TGTGCCAGCAGTTACTCGGGCGGACTAGGACGGTACGAGCAGTACTTC
j_gene: TRBJ1-4; v_gene: TRBV6-1; d_gene: TRBD1; abundance: -; CDR3aa: CASSVGGGRGNEKLFF; CDR3nt: TGTGCCAGCAGTGTAGGAGGGGGCCGGGGTAATGAAAAACTGTTTTTT
j_gene: TRBJ2-3; v_gene: TRBV7-9; d_gene: TRBD2; abundance: -; CDR3aa: CASTDLAGDHPDTQYF; CDR3nt: TGTGCCAGCACCGACCTAGCGGGGGATCACCCAGATACGCAGTATTTT
j_gene: TRBJ1-5; v_gene: TRBV2; d_gene: TRBD1; abundance: few; CDR3aa: CASSELPGQGAYSNQPQHF; CDR3nt: TGTGCCAGCAGTGAATTGCCGGGACAGGGCGCGTATAGCAATCAGCCCCAGCATTTT
j_gene: TRBJ2-5; v_gene: TRBV14; d_gene: -; abundance: -; CDR3aa: CASSHQDRGGGQETQYF; CDR3nt: TGTGCCAGCAGCCACCAAGATCGGGGAGGGGGCCAAGAGACCCAGTACTTC
j_gene: TRBJ1-1; v_gene: TRBV29-1; d_gene: -; abundance: -; CDR3aa: CSVEWGAGRDTEAFF; CDR3nt: TGCAGCGTTGAATGGGGTGCAGGGAGGGACACTGAAGCTTTCTTT
j_gene: TRBJ1-1; v_gene: TRBV10-3; d_gene: TRBD1; abundance: -; CDR3aa: CAIRGQGTNTEAFF; CDR3nt: TGTGCCATCAGAGGACAGGGTACCAACACTGAAGCTTTCTTT
j_gene: TRBJ2-3; v_gene: TRBV2; d_gene: -; abundance: -; CDR3aa: CASSRDFTDTQYF; CDR3nt: TGTGCCAGCAGCCGGGACTTCACAGATACGCAGTATTTT
j_gene: TRBJ2-7; v_gene: TRBV6-6; d_gene: TRBD1; abundance: -; CDR3aa: CASSPVSGTGVSEQYF; CDR3nt: TGTGCCAGCAGTCCCGTCTCCGGGACAGGAGTCTCCGAGCAGTACTTC
j_gene: TRBJ2-3; v_gene: TRBV5-8; d_gene: -; abundance: -; CDR3aa: CASRARGSSTDTQYF; CDR3nt: TGTGCCAGCAGGGCCCGGGGTTCTAGCACAGATACGCAGTATTTT
j_gene: TRBJ2-1; v_gene: TRBV7-9; d_gene: TRBD2; abundance: few; CDR3aa: CASTWTSSYEQFF; CDR3nt: TGTGCCAGCACCTGGACTAGCTCTTATGAGCAGTTCTTC
j_gene: TRBJ2-1; v_gene: TRBV5-5; d_gene: -; abundance: -; CDR3aa: CASSSDNSQFF; CDR3nt: TGTGCCAGCAGCTCCGACAATTCACAGTTCTTC
j_gene: TRBJ2-3; v_gene: TRBV9; d_gene: TRBD2; abundance: -; CDR3aa: CASSVSGGGAVDTQYF; CDR3nt: TGTGCCAGCAGCGTATCAGGCGGGGGGGCAGTAGATACGCAGTATTTT
j_gene: TRBJ1-2; v_gene: TRBV9; d_gene: TRBD1; abundance: -; CDR3aa: CASSVGQGVGYTF; CDR3nt: TGTGCCAGCAGCGTAGGACAGGGAGTAGGCTACACCTTC
j_gene: TRBJ2-5; v_gene: TRBV6-5; d_gene: -; abundance: -; CDR3aa: CASGDRRETQYF; CDR3nt: TGTGCCAGTGGGGATCGGAGGGAGACCCAGTACTTC
j_gene: TRBJ1-1; v_gene: TRBV2; d_gene: -; abundance: -; CDR3aa: CASSGARGAFF; CDR3nt: TGTGCCAGCAGTGGAGCCAGGGGAGCTTTCTTT
j_gene: TRBJ2-1; v_gene: TRBV19; d_gene: -; abundance: -; CDR3aa: CASSMRYNEQFF; CDR3nt: TGTGCCAGTAGTATGCGGTACAATGAGCAGTTCTTC
j_gene: TRBJ1-5; v_gene: TRBV2; d_gene: -; abundance: many; CDR3aa: CASSEDSLNQPQHF; CDR3nt: TGTGCCAGCAGTGAAGATTCCCTCAATCAGCCCCAGCATTTT
j_gene: TRBJ2-4; v_gene: TRBV15; d_gene: -; abundance: -; CDR3aa: CATSSFGAGVAKNIQYF; CDR3nt: TGTGCCACCAGCAGTTTCGGGGCAGGGGTAGCCAAAAACATTCAGTACTTC
j_gene: TRBJ2-3; v_gene: TRBV5-1; d_gene: -; abundance: few; CDR3aa: CASSLGEADTQYF; CDR3nt: TGCGCCAGCAGCTTGGGCGAAGCAGATACGCAGTATTTT
j_gene: TRBJ2-7; v_gene: TRBV5-4; d_gene: -; abundance: -; CDR3aa: CASRSQGSYEQYF; CDR3nt: TGTGCCAGCAGGTCACAGGGCTCCTACGAGCAGTACTTC